Following are 24 T cell receptor beta chains from one sample sequenced in a study of Ad26.COV2.S vaccination and SARS-CoV-2 variants. Regarding treatment: some 19 received Ad26.COV2.S at low or high dose, single or two shots; about 5 received placebo; per-sample allocation not given. Samples analyzed were those drawn on day 63 after the first vaccine or placebo injection. Assay: immunoSEQ multiplex PCR; the TCRdb copy retains only in-frame clones and omits some. The sample shows about 480,000 clones, around 90% of them seen only once. This specimen was peripheral blood, taken in a trial of Ad26.COV2.S vaccine versus placebo. These receptors originate from a person between 18 and 59 years old who received the Ad26.COV2.S COVID-19 vaccine or a placebo.

This chain uses TRBV2 with TRBJ2-1, with 7 nucleotides matching TRBD1. This CDR3 spans 14 amino acids. Unmatched junction bases numbered 9, after V lost 6 bases and J lost 7 bases. CDR1 and CDR2 (germline): SNHLY, FYNNEI. DNA for the CDR3: TGTGCCAGCAGCCCGGACAGGTCGTGGAATGAGCAGTTCTTC. Its protein is CASSPDRSWNEQFF.

This rearrangement joins TRBV5-1 to TRBJ1-3; no clear D gene. Trimming removed 0 bases at V and 1 base at J, with 14 bases between. The CDR3 length is 17 residues. The germline V gene has CDR1 SGHRS and CDR2 YFSETQ. DNA for the CDR3: TGCGCCAGCAGCTTGGTTGACCCCGGACCATCTGGAAACACCATATATTTT. It codes for CASSLVDPGPSGNTIYF.

CDR3 in amino acids: CASTQRREGYTF. The CDR3 region has the DNA TGTGCCAGCACCCAACGGCGAGAGGGCTACACCTTC. The gene calls are TRBV6-6 and TRBJ1-2; D not resolved. Germline V CDR1 and CDR2: MNHNY, SVGAGI (reference sequence). CDR3 length equals 12 residues. V gave up 7 bases and J gave up 8 bases, with 14 bases separating them.

This clone was picked up a small number of times. This sequence joins TRBV30 and TRBJ1-6, with 7 bases aligning to TRBD1. V was clipped by 3 bases and J by 9 bases; unmatched bases: 5. Germline V gene sequence: CDR1 GTSNPN, CDR2 SVGIG (reference sequence). The CDR3 loop spans 13 amino acids. The chain's CDR3 is CAWREQGSSPLHF. The CDR3 nucleotides read TGTGCCTGGAGAGAACAGGGGAGTTCACCCCTCCACTTT. Based on the CDR3 plus reference TRBV30 and TRBJ1-6, the full variable domain is SQTIHQWPATLVQPVGSPLSLECTVEGTSNPNLYWYRQAAGRGLQLLFYSVGIGQISSEVPQNLSASRPQDRQFILSSKKLLLSDSGFYLCAWREQGSSPLHFGNGTRLTVT.

The chain links TRBV5-6 to TRBJ1-1; D might be TRBD1 (5 bases). V was cut by 2 bases and J by 10 bases, with 18 bases left in between. The CDR3 has 14 amino acids. Germline CDR1 SGHDT, CDR2 YYEEEE. The CDR3 spells CASSFRGREVVAFF. The CDR3 nucleotides are TGTGCCAGCAGCTTCCGGGGCAGGGAAGTTGTAGCTTTCTTT.

V is TRBV5-1 and J is TRBJ2-7; D not resolved. Germline values: CDR1 SGHRS, CDR2 YFSETQ. V was trimmed by 1 base and J by 4 bases, leaving 9 bases between them. The CDR3 runs to 13 residues. The CDR3 sequence is CASSLRNRYEQYF. The CDR3 region has the DNA TGCGCCAGCAGCTTGCGTAACCGATACGAGCAGTACTTC.

V is TRBV6-5 and J is TRBJ2-7, with D unclear. The V end was cut by 7 bases, the J end by 4 bases, with 11 bases between. The CDR3 runs to 12 residues. The germline gives CDR1 MNHEY, CDR2 SVGAGI. The CDR3 spells CASMGLGYEQYF. The DNA of the CDR3 is TGTGCCAGCATGGGCCTCGGGTACGAGCAGTACTTC.

The rearrangement uses TRBV29-1 and TRBJ1-3; D gene ambiguous. V lost 7 bases and J lost 1, with 8 bases in between. The CDR3 covers 12 residues. CDR1 SQVTM and CDR2 ANQGSEA come from the germline V gene. The CDR3 protein is CSGRVSGNTIYF. DNA for the CDR3: TGCAGCGGTCGAGTATCTGGAAACACCATATATTTT. Complete variable domain (other parts from reference TRBV29-1 and TRBJ1-3): SAVISQKPSRDICQRGTSLTIQCQVDSQVTMMFWYRQQPGQSLTLIATANQGSEATYESGFVIDKFPISRPNLTFSTLTVSNMSPEDSSIYLCSGRVSGNTIYFGEGSWLTVV.

J is TRBJ1-1 and V is TRBV29-1, with D possibly TRBD1 on 6 matching bases. The germline V and J ends were trimmed by 6 bases and 4 bases, with 9 bases remaining between them. Germline V CDR1 and CDR2: SQVTM, ANQGSEA. CDR3 length equals 11 residues. Here the CDR3 DNA reads TGCAGCGTGAAGGACAGCACTGAAGCTTTCTTT. Its protein is CSVKDSTEAFF.

V and J are TRBV4-3 and TRBJ2-1, with TRBD2 identical over 8 bases. J was trimmed by 8 bases and V by 0 bases; bases with no gene match: 9. Germline V gene data show CDR1 as LGHNA and CDR2 as YSLEER. The CDR3 runs to 16 residues. Here the CDR3 reads CASSQDAGGRLYEQFF. CDR3 coding DNA: TGCGCCAGCAGCCAAGACGCGGGAGGACGACTATATGAGCAGTTCTTC.

The J gene is TRBJ1-3, the V gene TRBV30; 7 bases match TRBD1. V gave up 2 bases and J gave up 9 bases; unmatched junction bases: 19. Germline lookup yields CDR1 GTSNPN and CDR2 SVGIG (reference sequence). The CDR3 loop spans 17 amino acids. The CDR3 loop is CAWSFQGGVLRIGTIYF. DNA of the CDR3: TGTGCCTGGAGTTTTCAGGGGGGCGTATTGAGGATTGGCACCATATATTTT.

The chain employs TRBV11-3 and TRBJ1-6; D not resolved. The CDR3 runs to 16 residues. V was trimmed by 1 base and J by 8 bases, leaving 15 bases between them. Per the germline V gene, CDR1 is SGHNT and CDR2 is YENEEA. CDR3 in amino acids: CASSLGPGMIDSPLHF. The DNA for the CDR3 is TGTGCCAGCAGCTTAGGGCCCGGGATGATTGATTCACCCCTCCACTTT.

To note about this clone: The identical CDR3 is also encoded by other nucleotide sequences in the sample. V usage is TRBV10-3 and J usage is TRBJ2-5; D unresolved. CDR1 is ENHRY, CDR2 SYGVKD, per germline. The V end lost 1 base, the J end lost 4 bases, and 1 base lay between the germline ends. The CDR3 totals 11 residues. The CDR3 DNA follows: TGTGCCATCAGTGAGTTAGAGACCCAGTACTTC. Encoded protein: CAISELETQYF.

The rearrangement uses TRBV19 and TRBJ1-1; D perhaps matches TRBD1 (6 bases). The CDR3 loop spans 15 amino acids. Germline V gives CDR1 LNHDA, CDR2 SQIVND (reference sequence). Trimming stripped 4 bases from V and 0 bases from J, with 12 bases between. As DNA, the CDR3 is TGTGCCAGTAGTACCCCCCGGGGGCTGAACACTGAAGCTTTCTTT. This codes for CASSTPRGLNTEAFF.

This chain joins TRBV30 and TRBJ2-1; D uncertain. The CDR3 spans 13 residues. CDR1 is GTSNPN and CDR2 is SVGIG in the germline V gene (reference sequence). Trimming left V 4 bases short and J 3 bases short, with 10 bases between. CDR3 in DNA: TGTGCCTGGACAGGAACCTTCTACAATGAGCAGTTCTTC. It encodes CAWTGTFYNEQFF. The full variable domain, its missing parts supplied by reference TRBV30 and TRBJ2-1, is SQTIHQWPATLVQPVGSPLSLECTVEGTSNPNLYWYRQAAGRGLQLLFYSVGIGQISSEVPQNLSASRPQDRQFILSSKKLLLSDSGFYLCAWTGTFYNEQFFGPGTRLTVL.

The chain is built from TRBV6-5 and TRBJ1-1; 7 nucleotides match TRBD1. After removal of 10 bases from V and 5 bases from J, the junction contained 10 bases not matched to a gene. The CDR3 extends over 13 amino acids. The germline V gene has CDR1 MNHEY and CDR2 SVGAGI. CDR3 amino acids: CAITTGLGTEAFF. DNA of the CDR3: TGTGCCATTACGACAGGGTTGGGAACTGAAGCTTTCTTT.

This CDR3 reads CASSILAGGPQTAKNIQYF. CDR3 coding DNA: TGTGCCAGTAGTATTCTTGCGGGAGGGCCCCAAACGGCCAAAAACATTCAGTACTTC. V usage is TRBV19 and J usage is TRBJ2-4; TRBD2 matches 9 bases. CDR3 length: 19 amino acids. With V trimmed by 3 bases and J by 1 base, 13 bases remained unmatched. Germline V gives CDR1 LNHDA, CDR2 SQIVND (reference sequence).

The chain employs TRBV29-1 and TRBJ2-3; 11 positions match TRBD2. The trim removed 5 bases at V and 6 bases at J, leaving 10 bases unmatched. Germline V CDR1 and CDR2: SQVTM, ANQGSEA. CDR3 length: 15 residues. CDR3 nucleotides: TGCAGCGTTCGGGGACTAGCGGACCCCGGGGATACGCAGTATTTT. It translates to CSVRGLADPGDTQYF.

The CDR3 DNA sequence: TGTGCCAGCAGTTTGGGGGGGAGGTCCGAAGAGACCCAGTACTTC. It translates to CASSLGGRSEETQYF. The chain joins TRBV28 to TRBJ2-5, with 7 bases fitting TRBD2. J gave up 3 bases and V 3 bases, and 7 bases lay outside the gene matches. The CDR3 runs 15 residues. Germline-derived CDR1 and CDR2 are MDHEN and SYDVKM.

This rearrangement joins TRBV3-1 (or the pseudogene TRBV3-2) to TRBJ2-5, with D unclear. CDR3 size: 13 residues. Germline V gene data show CDR1 as LGHDT and CDR2 as YNNKEL (reference sequence). Trimming removed 1 base at V and 5 bases at J, with 8 bases between. The chain's CDR3 is CASSQVFRETQYF. As DNA, the CDR3 is TGTGCCAGCAGCCAAGTTTTTCGGGAGACCCAGTACTTC.

The table lists this clone with a count of one. The chain recombines TRBV6-6 with TRBJ1-5; TRBD1 is a possible D gene (5 bases). Trimming left V 0 bases short and J 4 bases short, with 7 bases between. Germline V gives CDR1 MNHNY, CDR2 SVGAGI (reference sequence). This CDR3 has 14 residues. The CDR3 DNA follows: TGTGCCAGCAGTTACTCGACAGCGAATCAGCCCCAGCATTTT. Its translation is CASSYSTANQPQHF.

The CDR3 loop reads CASMGGARGYTF. CDR3 DNA sequence: TGCGCCAGCATGGGGGGGGCGCGTGGCTACACCTTC. The J gene is TRBJ1-2, the V gene TRBV23-1, with D perhaps matching TRBD1 (6 bases). TRBV23-1 qualifies as an ORF whose function is uncertain. V gave up 7 bases and J gave up 7 bases, with 13 bases separating them. CDR3 size: 12 residues.

The J gene is TRBJ2-3, the V gene TRBV6-5; perhaps TRBD1 as D (5 bases). Trimming left V 2 bases short and J 1 base short, with 10 bases between. Germline CDR1 MNHEY, CDR2 SVGAGI. The CDR3 loop spans 15 amino acids. The CDR3 DNA sequence: TGTGCCAGCAGTTACGGGGCGGAGCGCACAGATACGCAGTATTTT. This encodes CASSYGAERTDTQYF.

The gene calls are TRBV2 and TRBJ2-2, with D unresolved. This CDR3 contains 13 residues. Germline values: CDR1 SNHLY, CDR2 FYNNEI. The V and J ends lost 5 bases and 6 bases respectively, with 10 bases between them. CDR3 amino acids: CASSNRVSGELFF. The CDR3 DNA sequence: TGTGCCAGCAGTAACCGGGTCTCCGGGGAGCTGTTTTTT.